The 3 T cell receptor beta chains in this list originate from one sample, sequenced in a study of beta chain features in type 1 diabetes. Study-level points and caveats: TCRB CDR3s from Type 1 diabetes patients were moderately but significantly shorter in all four CD4+ subsets.

Every isolated RNA sample was fully reverse transcribed, so sequencing captured expressed TCRB transcripts. Profiling relied on immunoSEQ multiplex PCR, and the TCRdb table lists in-frame clones only, not all of them. The data contain hundreds of thousands of clones, 9.3% of them singletons. The antigens for these receptors are not known. Sequencing was performed on central memory CD4+ T cells from blood. The receptors were gathered from a man aged 25 to 40 with type 1 diabetes.

In this sample, this clone turned up many times. The same CDR3 arises from other DNA sequences in this sample as well. The V call is TRBV2, the J call TRBJ2-3; no clear D gene. Per the germline V gene, CDR1 is SNHLY and CDR2 is FYNNEI. The CDR3 has 11 residues. The V end was cut by 4 bases, the J end by 3 bases, with 2 bases between. CDR3 protein: CASSVTDTQYF. The DNA of the CDR3 is TGTGCCAGCAGTGTGACAGATACGCAGTATTTT.

This clone was counted ten times or more. This chain links TRBV4-3 with TRBJ2-3; the D gene could be TRBD1 or TRBD2 (6 bases each). The CDR3 covers 17 residues. Germline assignment: CDR1 LGHNA and CDR2 YSLEER. V was pared by 0 bases and J by 2 bases, with 15 bases between. This CDR3 reads CASSQDRGQGPTDTQYF. CDR3 nucleotides: TGCGCCAGCAGCCAAGATCGGGGGCAGGGGCCCACAGATACGCAGTATTTT.

This clone showed up just a few times. V gene TRBV7-9 combines with J gene TRBJ2-5; 8 positions match TRBD2. J gave up 4 bases and V 5 bases, and 0 bases lay outside the gene matches. The germline V gene has CDR1 SEHNR and CDR2 FQNEAQ (reference sequence). CDR3 length equals 12 residues. The DNA for the CDR3 is TGTGCCAGCAGCCGGGAGGGAGAGACCCAGTACTTC. As protein: CASSREGETQYF.